Below are 13 T cell receptor beta chains sequenced from a single sample in a study of CD8 T cells in Susac syndrome (dated by TCRdb to the late 2010s). Receptor libraries were prepared by the immunoSEQ multiplex PCR assay. RNA was extracted with the RNeasy kit and about 0.5 to 1 ug was reverse transcribed using random hexamers. TCRdb took the public reads, trimmed them with fastp at Q25, ran MiXCR for clone calling and kept in-frame beta chains. Rows matching on CDR3 protein sequence are summarized as one entry with the most common DNA and genes. The sample contains 130,000 to 150,000 distinct CDR3 sequences, about 94% of them found a single time. Over 0.25% of the sample is taken by the ten largest. The sample consisted of CD8+ T cells from PBMCs. These TCRs come from a human donor in good health.

The rearrangement uses TRBV6-5 and TRBJ2-7, with D unresolved. The V gene's germline CDR1 is MNHEY and CDR2 SVGAGI. With 8 bases removed from V and 1 base from J, the gap between germline ends came to 15 bases. There are 14 residues in the CDR3. The CDR3 region has the DNA TGTGCCAGCGTCCCACGGTGGCCATCCTACGAGCAGTACTTC. Protein: CASVPRWPSYEQYF.

The J gene is TRBJ2-5, the V gene TRBV15; D may be TRBD2 (6 bases). V dropped 1 base and J dropped 1 base, with 13 bases sitting between them. The CDR3 runs to 16 residues. CDR1 LNHNV and CDR2 YYDKDF come from the germline V gene (reference sequence). This CDR3 is CATSRGPAGPQETQYF. Written as DNA, the CDR3 is TGTGCCACCAGCAGAGGCCCAGCGGGTCCCCAAGAGACCCAGTACTTC.

The chain employs TRBV6-2 or TRBV6-3 and TRBJ2-5; no reliable D call. The CDR3 covers 13 residues. CDR1 and CDR2 from the germline V gene are MNHEY and SVGEGT. The V end lost 6 bases, the J end lost 12 bases, and 20 bases lay between the germline ends. Here the CDR3 DNA reads TGTGCCAGCAGCATTGCGGAGAGAACAACTAAGTACTTC. This gives the protein CASSIAERTTKYF.

This clonotype was observed once. The chain employs TRBV28 and TRBJ1-5; D remains unclear. Trimming removed 6 bases from V and 1 base from J, with 10 bases in between. Per germline, CDR1 MDHEN and CDR2 SYDVKM. This CDR3 spans 14 amino acids. CDR3 nucleotides: TGTGCCAGCAGCCCCGGAGTGAGCAATCAGCCCCAGCATTTT. Translating gives CASSPGVSNQPQHF.

The chain employs TRBV20-1 and TRBJ2-3; D is unclear. V was clipped by 5 bases and J by 4 bases, with 16 bases between them. Germline-derived CDR1 and CDR2 are DFQATT and SNEGSKA (reference sequence). The CDR3 totals 14 residues. In DNA form, the CDR3 reads TGCAGTGCTTACGACGAAACGCACCCAGATACGCAGTATTTT. Translated: CSAYDETHPDTQYF.

The chain carries TRBV2 and TRBJ2-1; 7 bases map to TRBD2. J was trimmed by 2 bases and V by 3 bases; bases with no gene match: 16. The CDR3 runs to 19 residues. Germline lookup yields CDR1 SNHLY and CDR2 FYNNEI. Here the CDR3 reads CASSDAGLAGALTYNEQFF. The DNA for the CDR3 is TGTGCCAGCAGTGACGCGGGGTTAGCGGGCGCACTAACCTACAATGAGCAGTTCTTC.

V usage is TRBV27 and J usage is TRBJ2-1; D ambiguous. Germline CDR1 is MNHEY and CDR2 is SMNVEV (reference sequence). Between the trimmed V and J ends, which lost 5 bases and 3 bases, there was a span of 8 bases. The CDR3 spans 13 residues. DNA for the CDR3: TGTGCCAGCAGTCGGCGCGACTACAATGAGCAGTTCTTC. Translation gives CASSRRDYNEQFF.

The chain links TRBV5-4 to TRBJ2-7; no firm D call. CDR3 length: 14 residues. Germline CDR1 SGHNT, CDR2 YYREEE (reference sequence). With 2 bases removed from V and 5 bases from J, the gap between germline ends came to 14 bases. CDR3 nucleotides: TGTGCCAGCAGCTTAGACAATTACGGCCACGAGCAGTACTTC. This sequence encodes CASSLDNYGHEQYF.

The chain carries TRBV18 and TRBJ2-1; no clear D gene. The CDR3 totals 16 residues. The V gene's germline CDR1 is KGHSH and CDR2 LQKENI. The ends were cut back, 3 bases at V and 8 bases at J, with 20 bases in the middle. The CDR3 bases are TGTGCCAGCTCACCCTTAAGCCTAACGGTTGACGATGAGCAGTTCTTC. Its translation: CASSPLSLTVDDEQFF.

J is TRBJ1-2 and V is TRBV29-1; a weak D match, TRBD1 (5 bases). This CDR3 has 11 residues. V was cut by 6 bases and J by 8 bases, with 13 bases left in between. The germline gives CDR1 SQVTM, CDR2 ANQGSEA. This chain's CDR3 is CSVATADGYTF. The CDR3 coding sequence is TGCAGCGTCGCGACAGCGGACGGCTACACCTTC.

The rearrangement uses TRBV2 and TRBJ2-7; D not certain. V gave up 7 bases and J gave up 5 bases, with 9 bases separating them. Germline V lookup: CDR1 SNHLY, CDR2 FYNNEI. The CDR3 runs to 11 residues. The CDR3 region is CASIGVDEQYF. The CDR3 DNA reads TGTGCCAGCATCGGAGTGGACGAGCAGTACTTC.

For the CDR3, the DNA is TGTGCCAGCAGTTCCTGGGACAGGGGAATTTGGCAGCCCCAGCATTTT. It is translated as CASSSWDRGIWQPQHF. The genes are TRBV12-3 or TRBV12-4 and TRBJ1-5; the match to TRBD1 covers 10 bases. The CDR3 runs 16 residues. V shed 4 bases and J 7 bases; nucleotides not matched to a gene: 10.

The CDR3 sequence is CASSPSGTGRDNQPQHF. The CDR3 DNA reads as TGTGCCAGCAGTCCTTCCGGGACAGGGCGGGACAATCAGCCCCAGCATTTT. The genes are TRBV12-3 or TRBV12-4 and TRBJ1-5; 9 bases fit TRBD1. With 5 bases clipped from V and 3 bases from J, the junction kept 11 bases outside the gene matches. The CDR3 has 17 residues.